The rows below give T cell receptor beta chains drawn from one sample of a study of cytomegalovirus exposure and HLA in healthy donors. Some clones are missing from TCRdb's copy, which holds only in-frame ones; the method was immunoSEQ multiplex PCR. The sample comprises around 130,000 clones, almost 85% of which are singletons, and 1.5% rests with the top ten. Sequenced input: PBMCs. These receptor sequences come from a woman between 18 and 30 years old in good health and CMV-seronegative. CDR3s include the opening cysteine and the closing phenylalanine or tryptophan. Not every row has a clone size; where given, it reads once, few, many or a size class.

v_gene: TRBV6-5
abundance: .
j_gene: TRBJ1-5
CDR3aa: CASSYSRTGGQPQHF

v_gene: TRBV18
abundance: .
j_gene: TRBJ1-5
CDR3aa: CASSPMGPSNQPQHF

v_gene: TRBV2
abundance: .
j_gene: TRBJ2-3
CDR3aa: CASRRMGSGRGPDTDTQYF

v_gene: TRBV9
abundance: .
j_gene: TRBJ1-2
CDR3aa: CASSVVGLGRQSYGYTF

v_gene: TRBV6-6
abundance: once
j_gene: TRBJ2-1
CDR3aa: CASSSWSGGPGNEQFF

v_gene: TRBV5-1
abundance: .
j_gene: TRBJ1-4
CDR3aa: CASSLSGVNEKLFF

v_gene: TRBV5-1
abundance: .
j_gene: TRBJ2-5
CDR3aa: CASSFGGLGRGETQYF

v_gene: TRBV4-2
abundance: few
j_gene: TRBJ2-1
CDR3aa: CASSQDRGNHQFF

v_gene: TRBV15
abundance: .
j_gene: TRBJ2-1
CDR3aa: CATNPGLESYNEQFF

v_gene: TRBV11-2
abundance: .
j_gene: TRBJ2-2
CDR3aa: CASSLAGITGELFF

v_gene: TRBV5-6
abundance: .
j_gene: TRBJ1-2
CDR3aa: CASSLLAAHHYGYTF

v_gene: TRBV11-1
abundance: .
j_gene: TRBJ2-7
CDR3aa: CASSPGGSYEQYF

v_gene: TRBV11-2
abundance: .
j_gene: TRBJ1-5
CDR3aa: CASSFEAGPNQPQHF

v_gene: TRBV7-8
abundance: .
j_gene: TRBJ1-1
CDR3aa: CASSLRGPRTGEAFF

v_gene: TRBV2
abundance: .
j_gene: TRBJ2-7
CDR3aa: CASSPRRALSSEQYF

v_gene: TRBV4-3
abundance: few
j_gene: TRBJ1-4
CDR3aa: CASSDRGVGGEKLFF

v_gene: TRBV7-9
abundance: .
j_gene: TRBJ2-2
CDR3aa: CASSLRGSPTNTGELFF

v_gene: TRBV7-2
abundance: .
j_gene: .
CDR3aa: CASSLELARIYEQYF

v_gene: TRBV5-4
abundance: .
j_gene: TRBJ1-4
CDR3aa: CASSQGTGTGNEKLFF

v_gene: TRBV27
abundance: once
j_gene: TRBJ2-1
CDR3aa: CASSSRLRGQGIPYNEQFF

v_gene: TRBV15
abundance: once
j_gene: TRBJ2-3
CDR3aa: CATSRVAGGPDTQYF

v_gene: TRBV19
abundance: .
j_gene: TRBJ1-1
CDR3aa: CASSIMTGTEAFF

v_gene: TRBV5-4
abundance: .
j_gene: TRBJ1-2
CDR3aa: CASSRDRGQSINYGYTF

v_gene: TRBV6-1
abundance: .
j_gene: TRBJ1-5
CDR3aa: CASKGSSNQPQHF

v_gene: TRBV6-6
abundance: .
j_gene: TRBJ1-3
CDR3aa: CASKGRGYSGNTIYF

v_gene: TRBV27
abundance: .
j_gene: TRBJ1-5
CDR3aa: CASSPTGSSNQPQHF

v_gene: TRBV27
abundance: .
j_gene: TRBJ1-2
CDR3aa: CASSSTGAYYGYTF

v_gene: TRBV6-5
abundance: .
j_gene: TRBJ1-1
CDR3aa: CASSYGGVGGNTEAFF

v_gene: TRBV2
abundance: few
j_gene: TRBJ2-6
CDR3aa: CASSESGGQGRTGANVLTF

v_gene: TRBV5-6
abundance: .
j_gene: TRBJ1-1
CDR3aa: CASSLQGVRFWNTEAFF

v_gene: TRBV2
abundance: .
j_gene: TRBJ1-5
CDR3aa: CASRWDINQPQHF

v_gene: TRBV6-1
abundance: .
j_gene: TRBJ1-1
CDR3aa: CASGTEPNTEAFF

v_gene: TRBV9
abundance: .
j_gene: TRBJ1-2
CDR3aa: CASRGAPWGRANGYTF

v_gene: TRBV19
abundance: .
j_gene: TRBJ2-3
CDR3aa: CASSMRRTDTQYF

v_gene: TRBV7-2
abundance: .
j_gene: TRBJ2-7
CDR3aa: CASSLGTGSYEQYF